This TCR beta chain was sequenced during a study of T-cell memory formation after mild COVID-19. Overall study: TCR clusters largely stayed donor specific.

TCRdb independently ran MiXCR on the 5' RACE reads; one entry per CDR3 protein. The sample shows under 250,000 distinct CDR3 sequences, roughly a tenth of them seen only once. Comments on this clonotype: Antigen: not known.

Study findings and constraints: Several responding clones turned up in pre-infection memory, indicating that cross-reactive memory may have taken part. What remained unconfirmed was the SARS-CoV-2 specificity of second-wave clones peaking on day 37.

This receptor was obtained from a man between 18 and 29 years old who had mild COVID-19 (a few samples of this study predate the infection). Cell type and time point are not known. Material: PBMCs or a T cell subset sorted from them (not recorded which).

The CDR3 DNA follows: TGTGCCAGCAGTTCTGCGGAGACCTACAATGAGCAGTTCTTC. Its translation: CASSSAETYNEQFF. The V and J genes are TRBV28 and TRBJ2-1; D is ambiguous. V lost 4 bases, J lost 2 bases, and 9 bases lay in between. Germline V gives CDR1 MDHEN, CDR2 SYDVKM. This CDR3 has 14 residues. The entire variable domain, with the rest obtained from reference TRBV28 and TRBJ2-1, is as follows: DVKVTQSSRYLVKRTGEKVFLECVQDMDHENMFWYRQDPGLGLRLIYFSYDVKMKEKGDIPEGYSVSREKKERFSLILESASTNQTSMYLCASSSAETYNEQFFGPGTRLTVL.